A single sample gave rise to the 17 T cell receptor beta chains below, sequenced in a study of control samples from healthy donors and cancer patients. TCRdb's copy holds only in-frame clones and misses some; the assay was immunoSEQ multiplex PCR. The sample gives 120,000 or so clones, approximately 94% of which show up once; 1.7% is in the top ten. The specimen sequenced was PBMCs. The receptor source for this set is a man between 50 and 59 years old with head and neck cancer.

V usage is TRBV4-1 and J usage is TRBJ2-3; TRBD1 aligns across 10 bases. Per the germline V gene, CDR1 is MGHRA and CDR2 is YSYEKL. This CDR3 has 16 amino acids. The junction had 2 bases not matched to a gene; V was cut back by 0 bases and J by 2 bases. This chain's CDR3 is CASSQEGTGVTDTQYF. CDR3 DNA sequence: TGCGCCAGCAGCCAAGAAGGGACAGGGGTCACAGATACGCAGTATTTT.

The chain recombines TRBV24-1 with TRBJ2-3, with D perhaps matching TRBD1 (6 bases). The CDR3 contains 13 residues. V was clipped by 9 bases and J by 5 bases, with 14 bases between them. In germline, CDR1 is KGHDR, CDR2 SFDVKD. In nucleotides, the CDR3 is TGTGCCACCCGGGACACATTGAGAGATACGCAGTATTTT. This gives the protein CATRDTLRDTQYF.

This clone came up once. The chain joins TRBV9 to TRBJ1-2; D is ambiguous. V lost 1 base to trimming and J lost 7 bases, with 8 bases between them. The CDR3 sequence is 12 residues long. Germline V CDR1 and CDR2: SGDLS, YYNGEE. CDR3 sequence reads: CASSVRYPGYTF. CDR3 sequence (DNA): TGTGCCAGCAGCGTACGATACCCTGGCTACACCTTC.

This clone occurred once. CDR3 protein: CASSYDGQGAYTEAFF. As DNA, the CDR3 is TGTGCCAGCAGTTACGACGGACAGGGGGCTTACACTGAAGCTTTCTTT. This chain uses TRBV27 with TRBJ1-1; the match to TRBD1 covers 11 bases. The CDR3 has 16 residues. Germline V CDR1 and CDR2: MNHEY, SMNVEV (reference sequence). V gave up 4 bases and J gave up 3 bases; unmatched junction bases: 7.

This rearrangement joins TRBV3-1 (or the pseudogene TRBV3-2) to TRBJ2-7; D possibly corresponds to TRBD1 (6 bases). V lost 5 bases to trimming and J lost 5 bases, with 16 bases between them. The germline gives CDR1 LGHDT, CDR2 YNNKEL (reference sequence). The CDR3 is 14 residues long. The chain's CDR3 is CASSDTGTSDEQYF. The CDR3 DNA sequence: TGTGCCAGCAGCGACACCGGGACAAGCGACGAGCAGTACTTC.

This clone was counted between two and nine times. The chain carries TRBV7-2 and TRBJ2-2; TRBD2 aligns across 9 bases. The CDR3 contains 14 residues. The germline gives CDR1 SGHTA, CDR2 FQGNSA. As DNA, the CDR3 is TGTGCATTGGGCGGGGGGGCCCGGACCGGGGAGCTGTTTTTT. It translates to CALGGGARTGELFF.

This chain uses TRBV29-1 with TRBJ2-7; D unresolved. Trimming removed 1 base at V and 3 bases at J, with 10 bases between. This CDR3 contains 13 residues. Germline assignment: CDR1 SQVTM and CDR2 ANQGSEA. The CDR3 coding sequence is TGCAGCGTTGAAGTCCCTAGAAGCTACGAGCAGTACTTC. Its protein is CSVEVPRSYEQYF.

The rearrangement joins TRBV9 to TRBJ2-3; possible D gene TRBD1, 5 bases. The germline V gene has CDR1 SGDLS and CDR2 YYNGEE. Trimming cost V 3 bases and J 2 bases, with 7 bases left between them. This CDR3 is built from 13 residues. CDR3 DNA sequence: TGTGCCAGCAGCGGGGGCTTCACAGATACGCAGTATTTT. Translated: CASSGGFTDTQYF. Looking up the rest from reference TRBV9 and TRBJ2-3 gives the full variable domain: DSGVTQTPKHLITATGQRVTLRCSPRSGDLSVYWYQQSLDQGLQFLIQYYNGEERAKGNILERFSAQQFPDLHSELNLSSLELGDSALYFCASSGGFTDTQYFGPGTRLTVL.

The V call is TRBV12-3 or TRBV12-4, the J call TRBJ2-7; D is unclear. The CDR3 loop spans 13 amino acids. The ends were cut back, 4 bases at V and 2 bases at J, with 9 bases in the middle. CDR3 residues: CASSSTGTYEQYF. The CDR3 DNA sequence: TGTGCCAGCAGTTCGACCGGTACCTACGAGCAGTACTTC.

Only one count was recorded for this clone. J is TRBJ2-3 and V is TRBV7-8, with 11 positions matching TRBD2. The CDR3 runs 15 residues. The germline CDR1 and CDR2 sequences are SGHVS and FQNEAQ. The J segment lost 3 bases and the V segment lost 5 bases, leaving 4 bases of the junction unmatched. DNA of the CDR3: TGTGCCAGCAGCCCGACTAGCGGGGTGACAGATACGCAGTATTTT. Encoded protein: CASSPTSGVTDTQYF. The complete variable domain, with remaining parts taken from reference TRBV7-8 and TRBJ2-3, reads GAGVSQSPRYKVAKRGQDVALRCDPISGHVSLFWYQQALGQGPEFLTYFQNEAQLDKSGLPSDRFFAERPEGSVSTLKIQRTQQEDSAVYLCASSPTSGVTDTQYFGPGTRLTVL.

This rearrangement joins TRBV29-1 to TRBJ1-2; 11 bases align to TRBD1. Germline CDR1 SQVTM, CDR2 ANQGSEA. CDR3 length: 13 amino acids. The V segment lost 5 bases and the J segment 5 bases; nucleotides outside the gene matches: 4. CDR3: CSVWTGGLYGYTF. In DNA form, the CDR3 reads TGCAGCGTTTGGACAGGGGGCCTTTATGGCTACACCTTC.

This chain uses TRBV7-9 with TRBJ2-5, with 12 nucleotides matching TRBD2. CDR1 SEHNR and CDR2 FQNEAQ come from the germline V gene (reference sequence). V gave up 1 base and J gave up 4 bases; unmatched junction bases: 1. The CDR3 runs 15 residues. Written as DNA, the CDR3 is TGTGCCAGCAGCTTAGGACTAGCGGGGGTAGAGACCCAGTACTTC. Translated, it gives CASSLGLAGVETQYF.

The chain combines TRBV5-4 with TRBJ2-5; 9 nucleotides align to TRBD1. The CDR3 has 16 residues. Looked up from germline, CDR1 is SGHNT and CDR2 is YYREEE (reference sequence). V dropped 3 bases and J dropped 2; count of bases not matched to a gene: 8. The CDR3 sequence is CASSSAQGARQETQYF. CDR3 DNA sequence: TGTGCCAGCAGCTCAGCACAGGGGGCACGGCAAGAGACCCAGTACTTC.

J is TRBJ2-2 and V is TRBV5-6; D assignment may be TRBD1 or TRBD2 (5 bases each). The CDR3 contains 12 residues. In germline, CDR1 is SGHDT, CDR2 YYEEEE. V gave up 3 bases and J gave up 6 bases, with 6 bases separating them. CDR3 sequence: CASSWDPGELFF. The CDR3 nucleotides are TGTGCCAGCAGCTGGGACCCCGGGGAGCTGTTTTTT.

The chain is built from TRBV7-2 and TRBJ1-2; no reliable D call. Germline V gene lookup returns CDR1 SGHTA and CDR2 FQGNSA. The CDR3 loop spans 13 amino acids. The V end lost 8 bases, the J end lost 3 bases, and 13 bases lay between the germline ends. The DNA for the CDR3 is TGTGCCAGCGGCAGGCCCCAACACTATGGCTACACCTTC. Translating gives CASGRPQHYGYTF.

The V and J genes are TRBV5-4 and TRBJ2-7, with 9 bases fitting TRBD2. CDR1 and CDR2 from the germline V gene are SGHNT and YYREEE (reference sequence). The CDR3 consists of 14 residues. V was clipped by 4 bases and J by 3 bases; unmatched bases: 5. In DNA, the CDR3 is TGTGCCAGCAGCGAGAGCGGGGGGCGCTACGAGCAGTACTTC. This gives the protein CASSESGGRYEQYF.

This chain joins TRBV7-6 and TRBJ2-7, with TRBD1 identical over 7 bases. The CDR3 runs 14 residues. Trimming removed 5 bases from V and 3 bases from J; junction bases left unmatched: 7. The germline gives CDR1 SGHVS, CDR2 FNYEAQ. The DNA of the CDR3 is TGTGCCAGCAGCCCCTGGGGACAGAACTACGAGCAGTACTTC. Translation gives CASSPWGQNYEQYF.